Included here is one TCR beta chain sequence, with context. Some clones are missing from TCRdb's copy, which holds only in-frame ones; the method was immunoSEQ multiplex PCR. The sample consists of 46,000 or so clones, about 92% of them appearing once. These data belong to a study of blood T cell repertoires in COVID-19. Study-level information: There were acute and convalescent COVID-19 samples, and they came from the United States, Italy and Spain.

Germline V lookup: CDR1 MDHEN, CDR2 SYDVKM. The CDR3 runs to 14 residues. Deletions cut 8 bases from V and 0 bases from J, with 12 bases between. The source of this sequence is a man aged 65-85 years with active COVID-19. The chain links TRBV28 to TRBJ2-3; D is unresolved. Sequenced material: peripheral blood. The CDR3 nucleotides read TGTGCCAGCGTCACCGTCACTAGCACAGATACGCAGTATTTT. It translates to CASVTVTSTDTQYF.